This T cell receptor (beta chain) appears in the sequencing data of a study of blood T cells in healthy people across ages. Overall study findings and caveats: The recorded TCR beta diversity per million T cells decreased in a roughly linear manner with age. In long-lived donors, naive CD4+ cell counts and diversity exceeded those of aged donors.

It was with a sample-barcoded 5' primer and a J-beta primer mix that a second PCR of roughly 7 to 12 cycles was run. Any given sample supplied a minimum of 2.5 million CDR3-containing paired-end reads. Using its own MiXCR run on the 5' RACE reads, TCRdb lists one record per CDR3 protein. Altogether 1.2 million to 1.5 million distinct CDR3 sequences are present, around 59% being singletons, with the ten largest covering over 5.5%. Regarding this clonotype: Its specificity is unknown. The germline gene is not matched at one end of the junction; a read error may be the cause.

This clonotype was obtained from a man between 18 and 29 years old in good health. Sequencing was performed on blood.

The DNA of the CDR3 is TGTGCCAGCAGTCAAGCGGGAATCTCGGGAGAGCAGTACTTC. As protein: CASSQAGISGEQYF. The chain combines TRBV6-1 with TRBJ2-7; TRBD2 matches 7 bases. Germline CDR1 is MNHNS and CDR2 is SASEGT. This CDR3 region has 14 residues.